This T cell receptor beta chain was sequenced for a study of blood T cell repertoires in COVID-19. Turning to the study itself: Samples came from the United States, Italy and Spain, spanning acute and convalescent COVID-19. PBMCs, B-cell-depleted T cells, or T cells were the source of the cDNA or gDNA that made up the material.

Authors' data handling: Nucleated cell counts were estimated from reference gene primer amplification. Profiled with immunoSEQ multiplex PCR; TCRdb holds only in-frame clones, not every one. D and trimming come from the DNA, and the V and J calls and clone size come from that table. The repertoire holds 75,000 to 95,000 clones, with 88% as singletons. This clone has only one observation. The TCR sequence derives from a human donor in a cohort sampled during active COVID-19. Sequences were obtained from peripheral blood.

The CDR3 is CASSYAGAYEQYF. CDR3 DNA sequence: TGTGCCAGCAGTTATGCCGGAGCCTACGAGCAGTACTTC. The J gene is TRBJ2-7, the V gene TRBV6-5; D is undetermined. The CDR3 has 13 amino acids. Germline lookup yields CDR1 MNHEY and CDR2 SVGAGI. V gave up 3 bases and J gave up 2 bases, with 8 bases separating them.